Listed below are T cell receptor beta chains from one sample, sequenced in a study of T cell repertoires in cytomegalovirus infection. Each CDR3 protein gets one entry after TCRdb re-called the reads with MiXCR. The sample includes some 800,000 distinct CDR3 sequences, about 33% of them seen just once. Their cognate antigens are unknown. The sample was cultured CD8+ T cells from PBMCs, taken from culture after CMV antigen stimulation. The receptors stem from a human donor in good health (CMV status not recorded). Some clones in this sample may be carry-over from other donors' samples. Both conserved end residues are part of each CDR3. Each record gives: clone size, J gene, D gene, V gene, CDR3 DNA, CDR3 protein. A D gene is named only where the DNA matches it firmly. Not every row has a clone size; where given, it reads once, few, many or a size class.

clone size: few
J gene: TRBJ1-2
D gene: NA
V gene: TRBV4-1
CDR3 DNA: TGCGCCAGCAGCCACATTGGGGATAACTATGGCTACACCTTC
CDR3 protein: CASSHIGDNYGYTF

clone size: NA
J gene: TRBJ2-1
D gene: TRBD2
V gene: TRBV15
CDR3 DNA: TGTGCCACCAGCACCTTAGCGGGGGGGCTCTTTGGGAATGAGCAGTTCTTC
CDR3 protein: CATSTLAGGLFGNEQFF

clone size: once
J gene: TRBJ2-7
D gene: TRBD1
V gene: TRBV27
CDR3 DNA: TGTGCCAGACCGGGACAGGGGTATCACGAGCAGTACTTC
CDR3 protein: CARPGQGYHEQYF

clone size: few
J gene: TRBJ1-1
D gene: NA
V gene: TRBV6-2/TRBV6-3
CDR3 DNA: TGTGCCAGCAGTCCTCAAGCGGGGACTGAAGCTTTCTTT
CDR3 protein: CASSPQAGTEAFF

clone size: NA
J gene: TRBJ2-3
D gene: NA
V gene: TRBV29-1
CDR3 DNA: TGCAGCGTGCTCGCAGGGAGCACAGATACGCAGTATTTT
CDR3 protein: CSVLAGSTDTQYF

clone size: NA
J gene: TRBJ2-1
D gene: TRBD2
V gene: TRBV4-3
CDR3 DNA: TGCGCCAGCGGAGCGGGGGGTACCTACAATGAGCAGTTCTTC
CDR3 protein: CASGAGGTYNEQFF

clone size: few
J gene: TRBJ1-1
D gene: NA
V gene: TRBV19
CDR3 DNA: TGTGCCAGTAGGGCGGGGCCCGGCACTGAAGCTTTCTTT
CDR3 protein: CASRAGPGTEAFF

clone size: NA
J gene: TRBJ1-5
D gene: NA
V gene: TRBV24-1
CDR3 DNA: TGTGCCACCAGTGATTCAGGGTATAGCAATCAGCCCCAGCATTTT
CDR3 protein: CATSDSGYSNQPQHF

clone size: many
J gene: TRBJ2-1
D gene: NA
V gene: TRBV6-5
CDR3 DNA: NA
CDR3 protein: CASSYFRGRTGTEQFF

clone size: NA
J gene: TRBJ2-1
D gene: NA
V gene: TRBV12-3/TRBV12-4
CDR3 DNA: TGTGCCAGTGCTATGAGCTCCTACAATGAGCAGTTCTTC
CDR3 protein: CASAMSSYNEQFF

clone size: NA
J gene: TRBJ1-2
D gene: NA
V gene: TRBV4-3
CDR3 DNA: TGCGCCAGCAGCCCTAACCCGGGCCAGGCCTATGGCTACACCTTC
CDR3 protein: CASSPNPGQAYGYTF

clone size: NA
J gene: TRBJ2-1
D gene: NA
V gene: TRBV5-5
CDR3 DNA: TGTGCCAGCAGCTTGACCGTGATAATAAGTTACAATGAGCAGTTCTTC
CDR3 protein: CASSLTVIISYNEQFF

clone size: NA
J gene: TRBJ2-1
D gene: NA
V gene: TRBV14
CDR3 DNA: TGTGCCAGCAGCCCCGTCGCCCGATCGGGGAATGAGCAGTTCTTC
CDR3 protein: CASSPVARSGNEQFF

clone size: few
J gene: TRBJ2-1
D gene: NA
V gene: TRBV12-3/TRBV12-4
CDR3 DNA: TGTGCCAGCAAAGTAGGTCAGCCCTACAATGAGCAGTTCTTC
CDR3 protein: CASKVGQPYNEQFF

clone size: NA
J gene: TRBJ2-2
D gene: TRBD2
V gene: TRBV5-1
CDR3 DNA: TGCGCCAGCAGCCCAGATACCGGACTAGCGCGAATTTTGCAAGGAACCGGGGAGCTGTTTTTT
CDR3 protein: CASSPDTGLARILQGTGELFF

clone size: NA
J gene: TRBJ1-6
D gene: NA
V gene: TRBV4-3
CDR3 DNA: TGCGCCAGCAGCCAAGTAGCGCCCGGAGCCTCTTTTAATTCACCCCTCCACTTT
CDR3 protein: CASSQVAPGASFNSPLHF

clone size: NA
J gene: TRBJ2-1
D gene: NA
V gene: TRBV2
CDR3 DNA: TGTGCCAGCAGTGTGGTGGGGCAGTACAATGAGCAGTTCTTC
CDR3 protein: CASSVVGQYNEQFF

clone size: few
J gene: TRBJ2-1
D gene: NA
V gene: TRBV4-1
CDR3 DNA: TGCGCCAGCAGCCAAGAAAAGGGGCTCTACTACAATGAGCAGTTCTTC
CDR3 protein: CASSQEKGLYYNEQFF

clone size: once
J gene: TRBJ2-2
D gene: NA
V gene: TRBV20-1
CDR3 DNA: TGCAGTGCTACCGCCATGGATAGGGGAGGCGGCGGGGAGCTGTTTTTT
CDR3 protein: CSATAMDRGGGGELFF

clone size: few
J gene: TRBJ1-6
D gene: NA
V gene: TRBV7-8
CDR3 DNA: TGTGCCAGCAGCTTAACGGGCCCCAATTCACCCCTCCACTTT
CDR3 protein: CASSLTGPNSPLHF

clone size: NA
J gene: TRBJ1-2
D gene: NA
V gene: TRBV13
CDR3 DNA: TGTGCCAGCACCTCCGGGGGAGGGGTTGCCATTGGCTACACCTTC
CDR3 protein: CASTSGGGVAIGYTF

clone size: NA
J gene: TRBJ1-1
D gene: NA
V gene: TRBV27
CDR3 DNA: TGTGCCAGCAGTTTAGGCCGGCAGATGAACACTGAAGCTTTCTTT
CDR3 protein: CASSLGRQMNTEAFF

clone size: NA
J gene: TRBJ1-2
D gene: TRBD1
V gene: TRBV7-9
CDR3 DNA: TGTGCCAGCAGCCCCCGGCGGACAGGCTATGGCTACACCTTC
CDR3 protein: CASSPRRTGYGYTF

clone size: few
J gene: TRBJ2-1
D gene: TRBD2
V gene: TRBV7-9
CDR3 DNA: TGTGCCAGCAGCCCCCCAGCAGCGGGGGGGTACAATGAGCAGTTCTTC
CDR3 protein: CASSPPAAGGYNEQFF

clone size: few
J gene: TRBJ1-4
D gene: NA
V gene: TRBV7-9
CDR3 DNA: TGTGCCAGCCCGGACAGAACTAATGAAAAACTGTTTTTT
CDR3 protein: CASPDRTNEKLFF

clone size: NA
J gene: TRBJ1-1
D gene: NA
V gene: TRBV6-6
CDR3 DNA: TGTGCCAGCAGTCCCCAGGACACTTACACTGAAGCTTTCTTT
CDR3 protein: CASSPQDTYTEAFF

clone size: once
J gene: TRBJ2-5
D gene: TRBD2
V gene: TRBV2
CDR3 DNA: TGTGCCAGCATGGTACCTAGCGGGGGGGGACCTTGGGAGACCCAGTACTTC
CDR3 protein: CASMVPSGGGPWETQYF

clone size: many
J gene: TRBJ1-5
D gene: NA
V gene: TRBV7-2
CDR3 DNA: TGTGCCAGCAGCTTAACAAGGGATAGCAATCAGCCCCAGCATTTT
CDR3 protein: CASSLTRDSNQPQHF

clone size: NA
J gene: TRBJ1-2
D gene: TRBD1
V gene: TRBV2
CDR3 DNA: TGTGCCAGCAGGGCCGGGACAGGAGGGTTCTATGGCTACACCTTC
CDR3 protein: CASRAGTGGFYGYTF

clone size: NA
J gene: TRBJ2-2
D gene: TRBD1
V gene: TRBV7-9
CDR3 DNA: TGTGCCAGCAGCCTACCTACCCGACAGGGGGCGACCGGGGAGCTGTTTTTT
CDR3 protein: CASSLPTRQGATGELFF

clone size: NA
J gene: TRBJ2-7
D gene: TRBD1
V gene: TRBV7-8
CDR3 DNA: TGTGCCAGCAGCTCGCACCGGGACAGGGGGAACTACGAGCAGTACTTC
CDR3 protein: CASSSHRDRGNYEQYF

clone size: few
J gene: TRBJ1-2
D gene: NA
V gene: TRBV12-3/TRBV12-4
CDR3 DNA: TGTGCCAGCAGTTTAACACCCTACGGTTCTAACTATGGCTACACCTTC
CDR3 protein: CASSLTPYGSNYGYTF

clone size: NA
J gene: TRBJ1-5
D gene: NA
V gene: TRBV15
CDR3 DNA: TGTGCCACCAGCAGAGATCTTGGATTTAGCAATCAGCCCCAGCATTTT
CDR3 protein: CATSRDLGFSNQPQHF

clone size: many
J gene: TRBJ2-3
D gene: NA
V gene: TRBV2
CDR3 DNA: TGTGCCAGCAGGCGGGGCCGCACAGATACGCAGTATTTT
CDR3 protein: CASRRGRTDTQYF

clone size: few
J gene: TRBJ2-1
D gene: NA
V gene: TRBV12-3/TRBV12-4
CDR3 DNA: TGTGCCAGCAGTGCCGGGGGGCAGGTTGAGCAGTTCTTC
CDR3 protein: CASSAGGQVEQFF